These T cell receptor beta chains were read from a single sample in a study of shared clonotypes between healthy human individuals. Assay: immunoSEQ multiplex PCR; the TCRdb copy retains only in-frame clones and omits some. This sample yields roughly 770,000 clones, of which 90% to 98% are seen a single time; approximately 0.2% belongs to the top ten. Sequencing was performed on naive CD8+ T cells sorted from blood. The receptors shown here come from a man aged 25 to 45 in good health. Both conserved end residues are part of each CDR3. A D gene is named only where the DNA matches it firmly. Clone size is not always given. Where it is, it says once, few, many or a class for expanded clones.

abundance	v_gene	j_gene	d_gene	CDR3nt	CDR3aa
.	TRBV7-6	TRBJ2-3	TRBD2	TGTGCCAGCAGCTTACCCGGACTAGCGGGAGTGTCAGATACGCAGTATTTT	CASSLPGLAGVSDTQYF
.	TRBV21-1	TRBJ1-5	.	TGTGCCAGCAGCCTAATATTACAGGGCAATCAGCCCCAGCATTTT	CASSLILQGNQPQHF
.	TRBV30	TRBJ2-1	TRBD1	TGTGCCTGGAGTGCTGGGACAGGGGGCAGGTACAATGAGCAGTTCTTC	CAWSAGTGGRYNEQFF
.	TRBV27	TRBJ2-7	.	TGTGCCAGCAGTTTAGGCGTCGAGCAGTACTTC	CASSLGVEQYF
.	TRBV7-3	TRBJ2-1	.	TGTGCCAGCAGCGACTCGCCGAACAATGAGCAGTTCTTC	CASSDSPNNEQFF
.	TRBV29-1	TRBJ2-3	TRBD1	TGCAGCGTGGTTACTGTGGGACAGGGGAGGGACACAGATACGCAGTATTTT	CSVVTVGQGRDTDTQYF
.	TRBV15	TRBJ1-5	.	TGTGCCACCAGCAGAGACAGACCCAATCAGCCCCAGCATTTT	CATSRDRPNQPQHF
.	TRBV7-9	TRBJ2-7	.	TGTGCCAGCAGCTTATCGGTGTCCTACGAGCAGTACTTC	CASSLSVSYEQYF
.	TRBV2	TRBJ1-1	.	TGTGCCAGCAGTGAGGGCAAGACTGAAGCTTTCTTT	CASSEGKTEAFF
.	TRBV10-2	TRBJ2-1	.	TGCGCCAGCAGCCGGGACGGGAGCTCCTACAATGAGCAGTTCTTC	CASSRDGSSYNEQFF
.	TRBV4-2	TRBJ2-1	TRBD2	TGTGCCAGCAGCCAAGAGCGGGAGAGGTTGGATGAGCAGTTCTTC	CASSQERERLDEQFF
.	TRBV7-9	TRBJ1-2	.	TGTGCCAGCAGCTCCAACGCGGGAGGCTCGTCCTCAAACTATGGCTACACCTTC	CASSSNAGGSSSNYGYTF
.	TRBV28	TRBJ1-1	.	TGTGCCAGCAGTTTAGGCAGTACGGCTTTCTTT	CASSLGSTAFF
few	TRBV28	TRBJ2-7	TRBD1	TGTGCCAGCAGTTTTCCTTTATCCGAGCGGACAGGCTACGAGCAGTACTTC	CASSFPLSERTGYEQYF
once	TRBV6-1	TRBJ1-3	.	TGTGCCAGCAGTGACTTCGTGGACGCTGGAAACACCATATATTTT	CASSDFVDAGNTIYF
.	TRBV13	TRBJ2-2	TRBD2	TGTGCCAGCAGCTTGGGACTAGCGGCCCTCCGGGGAGAGCTGTTTTTT	CASSLGLAALRGELFF
.	TRBV7-9	TRBJ2-2	.	TGTGCCAGCAGCTTAGAGGACGGGGCAGTGAACACCGGGGAGCTGTTTTTT	CASSLEDGAVNTGELFF
.	TRBV10-3	TRBJ1-2	.	TGTGCCATCAGTGTCGCCGCGGGCTACACCTTC	CAISVAAGYTF
few	TRBV27	TRBJ2-7	.	TGTGCCAGCAGTCCCCCCGGGAAGACCTACGAGCAGTACTTC	CASSPPGKTYEQYF
.	TRBV6-5	TRBJ2-1	TRBD2	TGTGCCAGCACCTATAGCGGGAGTACGGGGGATGAGCAGTTCTTC	CASTYSGSTGDEQFF
.	TRBV5-1	TRBJ2-7	TRBD1	TGCGCCAGCAGCTCCGGGACAGCCTCCTACGAGCAGTACTTC	CASSSGTASYEQYF
.	TRBV5-4	TRBJ2-4	.	TGTGCCAGCAGCCACTACCCTAGGGGTTCCAAAAACATTCAGTACTTC	CASSHYPRGSKNIQYF
few	TRBV9	TRBJ2-7	TRBD2	TGTGCCAGCAGCGTTTCCAGCGGGAGCCTTAGCTCCTACGAGCAGTACTTC	CASSVSSGSLSSYEQYF
.	TRBV5-1	TRBJ2-1	.	TGCGCCAGCAGCTTGTCGGTCGGGGCCAGGGAAGCGAAGAGCTCCTACAATGAGCAGTTCTTC	CASSLSVGAREAKSSYNEQFF
.	TRBV5-7	TRBJ2-5	TRBD1	TGTGCCACACCCCCTTCCAGACAGGGGCAAGAGACCCAGTACTTC	CATPPSRQGQETQYF
.	TRBV4-1	TRBJ1-4	.	TGCGCCAGCAGCCAAGTCGGGACATTTAATGAAAAACTGTTTTTT	CASSQVGTFNEKLFF
.	TRBV9	TRBJ2-5	TRBD1	TGTGCCAGCAGCGATCCTAGGACAGGCGCCCAAGAGACCCAGTACTTC	CASSDPRTGAQETQYF
.	TRBV7-8	TRBJ2-7	TRBD2	TGTGCCAGCAGCTTTCCAACTAGCGGGAGTCACTACGAGCAGTACTTC	CASSFPTSGSHYEQYF
.	TRBV27	TRBJ2-5	TRBD2	TGTGCCAGCAGTCCCCAGACAGGACTAGCGGGAGTCCACCAAGAGACCCAGTACTTC	CASSPQTGLAGVHQETQYF
.	TRBV9	TRBJ2-3	TRBD2	TGTGCCAGCAGCACCGGGACTAGCGGGCGAACTAGCACAGATACGCAGTATTTT	CASSTGTSGRTSTDTQYF
.	TRBV6-1	TRBJ2-3	.	TGTGCCAGCAGTGTGGTGCGCGGGGCCGAGCCCAGAGATACGCAGTATTTT	CASSVVRGAEPRDTQYF
.	TRBV5-6	TRBJ2-7	.	TGTGCCAGCAGCTCTGGGATGGACGAGCAGTACTTC	CASSSGMDEQYF
.	TRBV14	TRBJ2-3	TRBD1	TGTGCCAGCAGCCCTATCCGACAGGGGGCTATAGATACGCAGTATTTT	CASSPIRQGAIDTQYF